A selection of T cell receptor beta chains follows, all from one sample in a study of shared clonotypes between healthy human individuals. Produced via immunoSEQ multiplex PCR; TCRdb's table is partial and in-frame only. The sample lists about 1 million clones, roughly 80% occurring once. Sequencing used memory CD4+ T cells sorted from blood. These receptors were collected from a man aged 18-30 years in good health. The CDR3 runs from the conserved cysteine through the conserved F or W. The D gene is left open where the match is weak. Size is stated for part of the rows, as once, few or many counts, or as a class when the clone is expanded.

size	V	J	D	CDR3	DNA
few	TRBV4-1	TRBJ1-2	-	CASSQVRWFGYTF	TGCGCCAGCAGCCAAGTACGTTGGTTTGGCTACACCTTC
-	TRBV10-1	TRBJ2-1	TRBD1	CASSEHGQVEQFF	TGCGCCAGCAGTGAGCATGGACAGGTAGAGCAGTTCTTC
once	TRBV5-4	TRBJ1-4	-	CASSFKRDNLNEKLFF	TGTGCCAGCAGCTTTAAGCGCGACAATCTAAATGAAAAACTGTTTTTT
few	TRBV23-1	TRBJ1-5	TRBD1	CASSPTSTGYPGNQPQHF	TGCGCCAGCAGTCCCACCTCGACAGGGTACCCAGGCAATCAGCCCCAGCATTTT
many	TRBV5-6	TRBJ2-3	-	CASSLLRVTDTQYF	TGTGCCAGCAGCTTGCTACGAGTCACAGATACGCAGTATTTT
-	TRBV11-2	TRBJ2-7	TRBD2	CASSLWGSGRYEQYF	TGTGCCAGCAGCTTATGGGGTAGCGGGCGATACGAGCAGTACTTC
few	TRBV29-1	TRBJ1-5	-	CSVRGSKPNQPQHF	TGCAGCGTGAGGGGGAGCAAGCCAAATCAGCCCCAGCATTTT
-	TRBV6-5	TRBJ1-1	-	CATFRGTEAFF	TGTGCCACTTTTAGAGGCACTGAAGCTTTCTTT
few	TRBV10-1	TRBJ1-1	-	CASSESSPMNTEAFF	TGCGCCAGCAGTGAGTCCTCGCCGATGAACACTGAAGCTTTCTTT
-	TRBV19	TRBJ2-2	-	CASSTRGSGTRGTGELFF	TGTGCCAGTAGTACCCGGGGGAGCGGAACTCGGGGCACCGGGGAGCTGTTTTTT
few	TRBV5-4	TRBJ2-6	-	CASSWYSGANVLTF	TGTGCCAGCAGCTGGTACTCTGGGGCCAACGTCCTGACTTTC
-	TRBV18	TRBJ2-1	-	CASSPSPGLKHNEQFF	TGTGCCAGCTCCCCCAGTCCGGGACTCAAGCACAATGAGCAGTTCTTC
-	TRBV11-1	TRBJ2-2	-	CASSSMNTGELFF	TGTGCCAGCTCCTCCATGAACACCGGGGAGCTGTTTTTT
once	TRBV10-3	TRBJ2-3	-	CAISGFRDTQYF	TGTGCCATCAGTGGATTTAGGGATACGCAGTATTTT
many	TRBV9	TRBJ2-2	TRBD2	CASSVGEGTGELFF	TGTGCCAGCAGCGTAGGGGAGGGCACCGGGGAGCTGTTTTTT
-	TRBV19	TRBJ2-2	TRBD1	CASSIGYRGQRATGELFF	TGTGCCAGTAGTATCGGTTACAGGGGGCAGAGGGCCACCGGGGAGCTGTTTTTT
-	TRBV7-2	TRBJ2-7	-	CASSLDGVAGYEQYF	TGTGCCAGCAGCTTAGACGGTGTTGCGGGCTACGAGCAGTACTTC
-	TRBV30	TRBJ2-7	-	CASSYGSSYEQYF	TGTGCGTCGTCGTATGGTTCCTCCTACGAGCAGTACTTC
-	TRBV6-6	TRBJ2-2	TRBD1	CASRGQGVEGGELFF	TGTGCCAGCCGAGGACAGGGGGTTGAGGGCGGGGAGCTGTTTTTT
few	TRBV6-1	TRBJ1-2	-	CASSELRDRSYGYTF	TGTGCCAGCAGTGAATTGCGAGACCGGAGCTATGGCTACACCTTC
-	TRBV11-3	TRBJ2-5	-	CASSLAGWQETQYF	TGTGCCAGCAGCTTAGCGGGTTGGCAAGAGACCCAGTACTTC
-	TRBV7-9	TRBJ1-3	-	CASSLGSGNTIYF	TGTGCCAGCAGCTTGGGCTCTGGAAACACCATATATTTT
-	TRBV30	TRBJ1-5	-	CAWGGAGGQPQHF	TGTGCCTGGGGGGGAGCGGGTGGCCAGCCCCAGCATTTT
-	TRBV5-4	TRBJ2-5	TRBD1	CASSSLDRGFGETQYF	TGTGCCAGCAGCTCGCTGGACAGGGGGTTCGGGGAGACCCAGTACTTC
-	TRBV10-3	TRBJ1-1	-	CAITNRVGDEAFF	TGTGCCATCACTAACAGGGTTGGGGATGAAGCTTTCTTT
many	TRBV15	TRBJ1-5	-	CATSRDRHSNQPQHF	TGTGCCACCAGCAGAGACAGACATAGCAATCAGCCCCAGCATTTT
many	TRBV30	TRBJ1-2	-	CAWSPLESYGYTF	TGTGCCTGGAGTCCCCTCGAGAGCTATGGCTACACCTTC
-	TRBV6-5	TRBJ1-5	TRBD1	CASGTGGKGNQPQHF	TGTGCCAGCGGGACAGGGGGCAAAGGCAATCAGCCCCAGCATTTT
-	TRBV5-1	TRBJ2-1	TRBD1	CASSQGQAYNEQFF	TGCGCCAGCAGCCAGGGACAGGCTTACAATGAGCAGTTCTTC
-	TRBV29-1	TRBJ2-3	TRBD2	CSVSGTIARTDTQYF	TGCAGCGTTTCCGGGACTATCGCCCGCACAGATACGCAGTATTTT
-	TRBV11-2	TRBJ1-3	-	CASRPLGVGNLGNTIYF	TGTGCCAGCAGGCCGCTGGGCGTGGGGAACCTTGGAAACACCATATATTTT
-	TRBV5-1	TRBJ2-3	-	CVSTRDPDLTDTQYF	TGCGTCAGCACGAGAGACCCTGACCTCACAGATACGCAGTATTTT
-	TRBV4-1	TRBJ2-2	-	CASSQEGRVTGELFF	TGCGCCAGCAGCCAAGAGGGCAGGGTCACCGGGGAGCTGTTTTTT
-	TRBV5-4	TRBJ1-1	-	CASSPSTNTEAFF	TGTGCCAGCAGCCCAAGTACGAACACTGAAGCTTTCTTT
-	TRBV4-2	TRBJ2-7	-	CASSQEMAGGIYEQYF	TGTGCCAGCAGCCAAGAGATGGCAGGGGGGATCTACGAGCAGTACTTC